Below are 30 T cell receptor beta chains sequenced from a single sample in a study of control samples from healthy donors and cancer patients. The assay was immunoSEQ multiplex PCR, and TCRdb's table has in-frame clones only and misses some. The table has roughly 170,000 clones, 85% to 95% seen once; the top ten hold 1.3% to 1.5%. The sequenced material came from blood. The receptors originated from a woman between 18 and 29 years old in good health.

The CDR3 sequence: CASKAGLADEQYF. The CDR3 DNA reads TGTGCCAGTAAAGCGGGACTAGCAGACGAGCAGTACTTC. The J gene is TRBJ2-7, the V gene TRBV5-4; 9 positions agree with TRBD2. The CDR3 is made up of 13 amino acids. Germline-derived CDR1 and CDR2 are SGHNT and YYREEE (reference sequence). The ends lost 8 bases at V and 5 bases at J; junction bases unmatched: 8.

The chain links TRBV12-3 or TRBV12-4 to TRBJ1-4; a weak D match, TRBD1 (5 bases). This CDR3 comprises 12 residues. V lost 5 bases to trimming and J lost 7 bases, with 8 bases between them. The CDR3 reads CASSKGTEKLFF. The CDR3 DNA reads TGTGCCAGCAGTAAGGGGACTGAAAAACTGTTTTTT.

This chain connects TRBV18 to TRBJ1-5; TRBD1 is a possible D gene (5 bases). Trimming took off 3 bases at V and 0 bases at J, with 24 bases between the two ends. Germline CDR1 reads KGHSH; CDR2 reads LQKENI. CDR3 length equals 20 residues. CDR3 in DNA: TGTGCCAGCTCACCTCAGGGTTGGTTATCTCGCGCTTATAGCAATCAGCCCCAGCATTTT. It yields the protein CASSPQGWLSRAYSNQPQHF.

The chain recombines TRBV19 with TRBJ1-5; D is unclear. Germline values: CDR1 LNHDA, CDR2 SQIVND (reference sequence). V gave up 5 bases and J gave up 5 bases, with 7 bases separating them. The length of the CDR3 is 12 residues. The CDR3 loop is CASSFLDQPQHF. CDR3 nucleotide sequence: TGTGCCAGTAGTTTCTTAGATCAGCCCCAGCATTTT.

This clone was counted a single time. The chain couples TRBV2 to TRBJ2-7; no firm D call. This CDR3 has 14 amino acids. Germline assignment: CDR1 SNHLY and CDR2 FYNNEI. V lost 3 bases and J 5 bases, leaving 14 bases between the germline ends. The CDR3 coding sequence is TGTGCCAGCAGTGACATTAGCAAGGCGGACGAGCAGTACTTC. This sequence encodes CASSDISKADEQYF.

The rearrangement uses TRBV22-1 and TRBJ2-7. TRBV22-1 represents a pseudogene. The CDR3 loop spans 15 amino acids. CDR3 sequence reads: CPGSARDPLYYEQYF. CDR3 nucleotides: TGTCCTGGGAGCGCACGTGATCCGCTTTACTACGAGCAGTACTTC.

This chain links TRBV3-1 (or the pseudogene TRBV3-2) with TRBJ1-1, with 7 bases fitting TRBD1. Germline CDR1 is LGHDT and CDR2 is YNNKEL (reference sequence). The CDR3 covers 14 residues. Trimming took 3 bases from V and 7 from J; bases not matched to a gene: 8. The CDR3: CASSQTGTEGEAFF. DNA of the CDR3: TGTGCCAGCAGCCAGACCGGGACAGAGGGTGAAGCTTTCTTT.

CDR3 nucleotides: TGCGCCAGCAGGCGTACAGGGGTAGGGGCCAACGTCCTGACTTTC. This encodes CASRRTGVGANVLTF. The chain employs TRBV4-1 and TRBJ2-6; 7 bases align to TRBD1. This CDR3 contains 15 residues. Germline V CDR1 and CDR2: MGHRA, YSYEKL. V lost 6 bases to trimming and J lost 4 bases; unmatched junction nucleotides: 6.

This clone was observed a handful of times. The rearrangement joins TRBV6-1 to TRBJ1-6, with 10 bases aligning to TRBD1. Germline assignment: CDR1 MNHNS and CDR2 SASEGT. The trim removed 4 bases at V and 7 bases at J, leaving 16 bases unmatched. The CDR3 extends over 19 amino acids. The CDR3 spells CASSAPGQGLMRRNSPLHF. CDR3 bases: TGTGCCAGCAGTGCACCGGGACAGGGGCTAATGAGAAGGAATTCACCCCTCCACTTT.

The V gene is TRBV19, the J gene TRBJ1-6; 11 bases are shared with TRBD1. V trimming: 0 bases; J trimming: 9 bases; junction bases outside the gene matches: 4. The germline gives CDR1 LNHDA, CDR2 SQIVND (reference sequence). The CDR3 is made up of 16 amino acids. CDR3 coding DNA: TGTGCCAGTAGTATAGACCCGGACAGGGGGCGTTCACCCCTCCACTTT. As protein: CASSIDPDRGRSPLHF.

The chain couples TRBV19 to TRBJ2-7; 9 nucleotides agree with TRBD2. Trimming took 4 bases from V and 0 from J; bases not matched to a gene: 4. The CDR3 length is 15 residues. Germline CDR1 and CDR2: LNHDA and SQIVND (reference sequence). CDR3 coding DNA: TGTGCCAGTAGTAAGCCTAGCGGGGACTCCTACGAGCAGTACTTC. Translating it yields CASSKPSGDSYEQYF.

V usage is TRBV28 and J usage is TRBJ1-1, with D unclear. In germline, CDR1 is MDHEN, CDR2 SYDVKM. V shed 5 bases and J shed 0 bases, with 16 bases lying between them. This CDR3 comprises 16 residues. This chain's CDR3 is CASSTVFGNLNTEAFF. CDR3 DNA sequence: TGTGCCAGCAGTACAGTTTTCGGGAACCTGAACACTGAAGCTTTCTTT.

V gene TRBV7-9 combines with J gene TRBJ1-5, with 7 nucleotides matching TRBD1. V gave up 5 bases and J gave up 1 base; unmatched junction bases: 5. CDR3 size: 15 residues. CDR1 is SEHNR, CDR2 FQNEAQ, per germline (reference sequence). Here the CDR3 reads CASSPGGTSNQPQHF. The CDR3 nucleotides are TGTGCCAGCAGCCCAGGGGGTACGAGCAATCAGCCCCAGCATTTT.

The chain employs TRBV24-1 and TRBJ2-2; perhaps TRBD2 as D (5 bases). Between the trimmed V and J ends, which lost 6 bases and 3 bases, there was a span of 13 bases. CDR1 KGHDR and CDR2 SFDVKD come from the germline V gene. The CDR3 consists of 15 residues. The CDR3 loop reads CATSRGLTDTGELFF. The CDR3 DNA reads as TGTGCCACCAGTCGGGGTCTCACGGACACCGGGGAGCTGTTTTTT.

The V gene is TRBV5-1, the J gene TRBJ2-7, with 7 bases identical to TRBD1. V lost 1 base to trimming and J lost 0 bases; unmatched junction nucleotides: 7. This CDR3 is built from 16 residues. Per germline, CDR1 SGHRS and CDR2 YFSETQ. CDR3 DNA: TGCGCCAGCAGCTTGACCCCCGGGACAGTCTCCTACGAGCAGTACTTC. It encodes CASSLTPGTVSYEQYF. The full variable domain, its missing parts supplied by reference TRBV5-1 and TRBJ2-7, is KAGVTQTPRYLIKTRGQQVTLSCSPISGHRSVSWYQQTPGQGLQFLFEYFSETQRNKGNFPGRFSGRQFSNSRSEMNVSTLELGDSALYLCASSLTPGTVSYEQYFGPGTRLTVT.

The rearrangement joins TRBV6-5 to TRBJ2-1; maybe TRBD2 (6 bases). The CDR3 is made up of 16 amino acids. Trimming stripped 0 bases from V and 4 bases from J, with 13 bases between. Per germline, CDR1 MNHEY and CDR2 SVGAGI. The CDR3 nucleotides are TGTGCCAGCAGTTACTCGGGGGGTTCGGGATACAATGAGCAGTTCTTC. Translation: CASSYSGGSGYNEQFF.

This clone has a handful of counts. The rearrangement uses TRBV19 and TRBJ2-2; D is unclear. The germline V gene encodes CDR1 LNHDA and CDR2 SQIVND (reference sequence). This CDR3 has 14 amino acids. V was cut by 3 bases and J by 3 bases, with 8 bases left in between. In nucleotides, the CDR3 is TGTGCCAGTAGTATTCCACTCTACACCGGGGAGCTGTTTTTT. Residues: CASSIPLYTGELFF. Full variable domain (remainder filled in from reference TRBV19 and TRBJ2-2): DGGITQSPKYLFRKEGQNVTLSCEQNLNHDAMYWYRQDPGQGLRLIYYSQIVNDFQKGDIAEGYSVSREKKESFPLTVTSAQKNPTAFYLCASSIPLYTGELFFGEGSRLTVL.

The V gene is TRBV6-6, the J gene TRBJ2-4; D unclear. This CDR3 comprises 16 residues. Germline lookup yields CDR1 MNHNY and CDR2 SVGAGI (reference sequence). V was shortened by 6 bases and J by 0 bases, with 15 bases between the two germline ends. The CDR3 sequence: CASRPPELLAKNIQYF. The CDR3 DNA follows: TGTGCCAGCAGACCGCCAGAGCTCCTAGCCAAAAACATTCAGTACTTC.

The chain uses TRBV5-1 and TRBJ1-6; D is perhaps TRBD1 (5 bases). The V gene's germline CDR1 is SGHRS and CDR2 YFSETQ. This CDR3 is built from 17 residues. Trimming cost V 1 base and J 7 bases, with 18 bases left between them. In DNA form, the CDR3 reads TGCGCCAGCAGCTTGATAAGGGGCCGGGATTACAATTCACCCCTCCACTTT. Residues: CASSLIRGRDYNSPLHF. The full variable domain, in which reference TRBV5-1 and TRBJ1-6 provide the parts outside the CDR3, is KAGVTQTPRYLIKTRGQQVTLSCSPISGHRSVSWYQQTPGQGLQFLFEYFSETQRNKGNFPGRFSGRQFSNSRSEMNVSTLELGDSALYLCASSLIRGRDYNSPLHFGNGTRLTVT.

This chain connects TRBV5-1 to TRBJ1-1; D is undetermined. There are 14 residues in the CDR3. The germline gives CDR1 SGHRS, CDR2 YFSETQ. V lost 2 bases to trimming and J lost 1 base, with 9 bases between them. CDR3 region: CASSFHGQNTEAFF. Written as DNA, the CDR3 is TGCGCCAGCAGCTTCCATGGCCAGAACACTGAAGCTTTCTTT. Combining the CDR3 with reference TRBV5-1 and TRBJ1-1 gives the whole variable domain KAGVTQTPRYLIKTRGQQVTLSCSPISGHRSVSWYQQTPGQGLQFLFEYFSETQRNKGNFPGRFSGRQFSNSRSEMNVSTLELGDSALYLCASSFHGQNTEAFFGQGTRLTVV.

This clone showed up just a few times. V gene TRBV4-1 combines with J gene TRBJ1-3, with a possible D match to TRBD1 (6 bases). The CDR3 has 17 amino acids. The germline gives CDR1 MGHRA, CDR2 YSYEKL. Trimming pared 4 bases from V and 0 bases from J, leaving 16 bases between. CDR3 loop: CASSLTIQGLSGNTIYF. In DNA, the CDR3 is TGCGCCAGCAGCCTGACGATACAGGGTCTCTCTGGAAACACCATATATTTT.

This sequence joins TRBV5-1 and TRBJ1-6, with 8 nucleotides matching TRBD1. J gave up 7 bases and V 4 bases, and 4 bases lay outside the gene matches. Germline V CDR1 and CDR2: SGHRS, YFSETQ. This CDR3 is built from 14 residues. The CDR3 loop is CASSPGQANSPLHF. The CDR3 region has the DNA TGCGCCAGCAGCCCGGGACAGGCCAATTCACCCCTCCACTTT.

This clone appeared once. V usage is TRBV6-1 and J usage is TRBJ1-5; D not certain. Germline V gene data show CDR1 as MNHNS and CDR2 as SASEGT. V shed 3 bases and J shed 4 bases, with 7 bases lying between them. This CDR3 is 13 amino acids long. The CDR3 loop is CASSDTANQPQHF. The CDR3 DNA sequence: TGTGCCAGCAGTGATACAGCGAATCAGCCCCAGCATTTT.

The chain employs TRBV6-4 and TRBJ1-1; no clear D. Trimming took off 6 bases at V and 4 bases at J, with 12 bases between the two ends. This CDR3 is 13 amino acids long. The germline CDR1 and CDR2 sequences are MRHNA and SNTAGT. The CDR3 DNA sequence: TGTGCCAGCAGCAACCACCCAATCACTGAAGCTTTCTTT. Translation: CASSNHPITEAFF.

The V and J genes are TRBV29-1 and TRBJ2-7; D is unclear. Trimming shortened V by 4 bases and J by 3 bases, and 7 bases separated the two germline ends. Germline CDR1 SQVTM, CDR2 ANQGSEA. This CDR3 has 11 amino acids. The chain's CDR3 is CSVGKNYEQYF. The CDR3 nucleotides are TGCAGCGTTGGAAAGAACTACGAGCAGTACTTC.

V is TRBV5-4 and J is TRBJ2-5; 11 nucleotides agree with TRBD2. V trimming: 4 bases; J trimming: 5 bases; junction bases outside the gene matches: 7. Germline CDR1 reads SGHNT; CDR2 reads YYREEE (reference sequence). The length of the CDR3 is 15 residues. The CDR3 here is CASSPTSGSDETQYF. The CDR3, as DNA: TGTGCCAGCAGCCCTACTAGCGGGAGTGATGAGACCCAGTACTTC.

CDR3 DNA sequence: TGCGCCAGCAGCCCCTCCCGGTGGACTAGGTCCTACAATGAGCAGTTCTTC. Its protein is CASSPSRWTRSYNEQFF. The chain couples TRBV4-1 to TRBJ2-1; 7 bases fit TRBD2. The CDR3 runs to 17 residues. V dropped 4 bases and J dropped 1; count of bases not matched to a gene: 10. Germline V CDR1 and CDR2: MGHRA, YSYEKL.

This clone has at least ten counts. The chain links TRBV11-2 to TRBJ1-2; a possible D gene is TRBD1 (6 bases). V was cut by 5 bases and J by 2 bases, with 9 bases left in between. The CDR3 length is 13 residues. CDR1 is SGHAT, CDR2 FQNNGV, per germline. CDR3 nucleotides: TGTGCCAGCAGCCACGGGACAAACTATGGCTACACCTTC. Its translation is CASSHGTNYGYTF.

On this clone itself: The same CDR3 also results from other DNA sequences found in this sample. V gene TRBV5-4 combines with J gene TRBJ2-6, with D unclear. Germline V CDR1 and CDR2: SGHNT, YYREEE (reference sequence). The CDR3 spans 13 residues. Trimming pared 0 bases from V and 2 bases from J, leaving 0 bases between. In nucleotides, the CDR3 is TGTGCCAGCAGCTTGGCTGGGGCCAACGTCCTGACTTTC. Its protein product is CASSLAGANVLTF.

The rearrangement uses TRBV5-5 and TRBJ2-3, with D tentatively TRBD2 (6 bases). Deletions cut 5 bases from V and 9 bases from J, with 16 bases between. The CDR3 runs 13 residues. Germline values: CDR1 SGHKS, CDR2 YYEKEE (reference sequence). CDR3 in DNA: TGTGCCAGCAGTGGGACTCATAGAGGAACGCAGTATTTT. This gives the protein CASSGTHRGTQYF.